This TCR beta chain derives from a study of human versus mouse CDR3 diversity and MHC coevolution. Looking at the study overall: immunoSEQ was reported to reach one in 200,000 T cells sensitivity. Samples had between about 5.5 x 10^6 and 1.6 x 10^7 valid reads. Study outcomes and limitations: Most of the three human donors had the lowest clonal inequality.

Naive CD4 T cells were sorted as CD45RO-negative, CD62L-positive. Turning to this clone: No antigen is known for it.

With V trimmed by 1 base and J by 3 bases, 5 bases remained unmatched. This CDR3 is 17 amino acids long. Germline V gene lookup returns CDR1 MGHRA and CDR2 YSYEKL. This table comes from immunoSEQ multiplex PCR, and its TCRdb copy is limited to in-frame clones, with some not included. The sample shows over 60,000 clones, around 93% of them seen only once. Sequences were obtained from naive CD4+ T cells from blood. Indicated subset: CD45RO-negative CD62L-positive naive CD4 T cells. The chain links TRBV4-1 to TRBJ2-3, with 12 positions matching TRBD2. The TCR sequence derives from a person between 25 and 70 years old in good health. The CDR3 sequence: CASSQVPSGRGTDTQYF. Here the CDR3 DNA reads TGCGCCAGCAGCCAAGTGCCTAGCGGGAGGGGAACAGATACGCAGTATTTT.